A selection of T cell receptor beta chains follows, all from one sample in a study of blood T cells in healthy people across ages. Each CDR3 protein is one row after TCRdb ran MiXCR on the 5' RACE reads. The table includes about 900,000 distinct CDR3 sequences, around 62% detected once. Specimen: blood. The origin of the receptors is a man aged 25-45 years in good health. CDR3s include the opening cysteine and the closing phenylalanine or tryptophan. The order of the fields is J gene, D gene, CDR3 length, clone size, V gene, CDR3 DNA, CDR3 protein. A D gene is named only where the DNA matches it firmly. Size is omitted from some rows. Given values are once, few, many or a class for expanded clones.

>TRBJ2-3|TRBD1|17|-|TRBV6-6
TGTGCCAGCAGGCGCAACCGGGACAGGGGCTCGGAAGATACGCAGTATTTT
CASRRNRDRGSEDTQYF
>TRBJ2-5|TRBD2|17|-|TRBV4-1
TGCGCCAGCAGCCAAGATCCCGGTGCGGGGGGCAGAAAGACCCAGTACTTC
CASSQDPGAGGRKTQYF
>TRBJ2-3|TRBD1|14|once|TRBV20-1
TGCAGTGCTAGACCTGGGACAGGAACAGATACGCAGTATTTT
CSARPGTGTDTQYF
>TRBJ2-3|TRBD2|15|-|TRBV10-3
TGTGCCATCGCCGGACTAGCGGGGAGCACAGATACGCAGTATTTT
CAIAGLAGSTDTQYF
>TRBJ1-4|TRBD1|16|once|TRBV12-3/TRBV12-4
TGTGCCAGCAGTTCATCTGGGACAGGGTATTTCGAAAAACTGTTTTTT
CASSSSGTGYFEKLFF
>TRBJ2-7|TRBD2|14|-|TRBV20-1
TGCAGTGCTAAGACTAGCGGGGAGGCCTACGAGCAGTACTTC
CSAKTSGEAYEQYF
>TRBJ2-3|-|13|-|TRBV28
TGTGCCAGCGAGGAGGGCCACACAGATACGCAGTATTTT
CASEEGHTDTQYF
>TRBJ2-6|-|14|-|TRBV6-6
TGTGCCAGCAGACCGGGCTCTGGGGCCAACGTCCTGACTTTC
CASRPGSGANVLTF
>TRBJ2-1|TRBD2|14|-|TRBV29-1
TGCAGCCTTAGCGGGCGGCGCTCCTACAATGAGCAGTTCTTC
CSLSGRRSYNEQFF
>TRBJ2-3|-|15|-|TRBV27
TGTGCCAGCACCCCGGACGCAACTAGCACAGATACGCAGTATTTT
CASTPDATSTDTQYF
>TRBJ1-2|TRBD1|14|many|TRBV10-3
TGTGCCATCAGCGTGGGACAGGCTCGCTATGGCTACACCTTC
CAISVGQARYGYTF
>TRBJ2-5|-|16|few|TRBV7-9
TGTGCCAGCAGCTTAGATCGAGGGCAGGGGCAAGAGACCCAGTACTTC
CASSLDRGQGQETQYF
>TRBJ2-3|TRBD2|17|few|TRBV4-2
TGTGCCAGCAGCCAAGAGGTTCCGACTAGCGGCGCAGATACGCAGTATTTT
CASSQEVPTSGADTQYF
>TRBJ1-6|-|14|-|TRBV20-1
TGCAGTGCTTATGGGACCTTCTATAATTCACCCCTCCACTTT
CSAYGTFYNSPLHF
>TRBJ1-2|-|13|-|TRBV6-2/TRBV6-3
TGTGCCAGCAGTTACCCCGAGAACTATGGCTACACCTTC
CASSYPENYGYTF
>TRBJ2-7|-|15|few|TRBV29-1
TGCAGCGTTGAAGAAGGCTTAAGGACGGCCTACGAGCAGTACTTC
CSVEEGLRTAYEQYF
>TRBJ1-2|-|13|-|TRBV20-1
TGCAGTGCTAGATTGGGCGCTAACTATGGCTACACCTTC
CSARLGANYGYTF
>TRBJ2-1|-|16|-|TRBV4-2
TGTGCCAGCAGCCAGGTCGTGGTAGGAGCCAGCAATGAGCAGTTCTTC
CASSQVVVGASNEQFF
>TRBJ2-5|TRBD1|15|-|TRBV7-3
TGTGCCAGCAGCTCTTCTGCGGGACAGGGAGAGACCCAGTACTTC
CASSSSAGQGETQYF
>TRBJ2-1|-|15|-|TRBV20-1
TGCAGTGCTAGAGATTGGCGGGAAGCCTACAATGAGCAGTTCTTC
CSARDWREAYNEQFF
>TRBJ2-7|TRBD1|15|few|TRBV28
TGTGCCAGCAGTTTATTGGGACAGGAAGGCTACGAGCAGTACTTC
CASSLLGQEGYEQYF
>TRBJ2-5|-|18|-|TRBV21-1
TGTGCCAGCAGCAGAACACAGGGGGCGCAGGGGTTAGAAGAGACCCAGTACTTC
CASSRTQGAQGLEETQYF
>TRBJ2-3|-|14|-|TRBV7-3
TGTGCCAGCAGCCCGAGGGCCTCCACAGGTACGCAGTATTTT
CASSPRASTGTQYF
>TRBJ2-6|-|19|few|TRBV12-3/TRBV12-4
TGTGCCAGCAGTTTAGCGTGGGGTGATGCTTTATCTGGGGCCAACGTCCTGACTTTC
CASSLAWGDALSGANVLTF
>TRBJ2-5|-|15|-|TRBV7-2
TGTGCCAGCAGCTTAGCGCTCAACGCCCGGGAGACCCAGTACTTC
CASSLALNARETQYF
>TRBJ2-5|-|14|once|TRBV7-2
TGTGCCAGCAGCTTAGGGAGGGGCTGGGAGACCCAGTACTTC
CASSLGRGWETQYF
>TRBJ2-1|TRBD2|15|-|TRBV7-3
TGTGCCAGCAGCCTCTCACTAGCGGGGCTCAATGAGCAGTTCTTC
CASSLSLAGLNEQFF
>TRBJ2-7|TRBD1|13|-|TRBV29-1
TGCAGCGTGGGCCGACAGGGGACCTACGAGCAGTACTTC
CSVGRQGTYEQYF
>TRBJ2-1|-|14|-|TRBV6-2/TRBV6-3
TGTGCCAGCAGTTACATAAACGGGGTGAGGGAGCAGTTCTTC
CASSYINGVREQFF
>TRBJ1-6|TRBD1|18|-|TRBV6-1
TGTGCCAGCAGTGAATATCCTCTGGAGGGGACAGTGAATTCACCCCTCCACTTT
CASSEYPLEGTVNSPLHF
>TRBJ2-3|-|14|-|TRBV29-1
TGCAGCGTCCCAGGGGGGGCTTACACAGATACGCAGTATTTT
CSVPGGAYTDTQYF
>TRBJ2-2|TRBD2|21|-|TRBV7-6
TGTGCCAGCAGCTTTAATTCCCTCCATAGCGGGGGGGCAACGGACACCGGGGAGCTGTTTTTT
CASSFNSLHSGGATDTGELFF
>TRBJ1-2|-|13|-|TRBV25-1
TGTGCCACCGCGGACAGCACGATCTATGGCTACACCTTC
CATADSTIYGYTF
>TRBJ1-1|TRBD1|16|once|TRBV13
TGTGCCAGCAGCTTAGGCCGGGGAAGGGGGCTTGGTGAAGCTTTCTTT
CASSLGRGRGLGEAFF
>TRBJ2-1|-|15|-|TRBV7-9
TGTGCCAGCAGCCAAAGAGCCGGGTTTCCCAATGAGCCGTTCTTC
CASSQRAGFPNEPFF
>TRBJ1-2|-|16|-|TRBV9
TGTGCCAGCAGCGAGCAGACAGGATCCCTTAACTATGGCTACACCTTC
CASSEQTGSLNYGYTF
>TRBJ2-1|TRBD2|18|-|TRBV7-2
TGTGCCAGCAGCCCCGAGGGCGGGGGGCGCCACTCCTACAATGAGCAGTTCTTC
CASSPEGGGRHSYNEQFF
>TRBJ2-4|TRBD1|16|-|TRBV6-5
TGTGCCAGCAGTTACAGGTGGCAGGGGGCTAGAAACATTCAGTACTTC
CASSYRWQGARNIQYF
>TRBJ2-7|TRBD2|15|-|TRBV6-2/TRBV6-3
TGTGCCAGCAGAGCCGGGACTAGCGGATCCTACGAGCAGTACTTC
CASRAGTSGSYEQYF
>TRBJ2-3|-|11|-|TRBV18
TGTGCCAGCTCACCGGAAGATACGCAGTATTTT
CASSPEDTQYF
>TRBJ2-5|-|15|-|TRBV5-1
TGCGCCAGCCGCTCATCCTCGACCAGGGGCGAGACCCAGTACTTC
CASRSSSTRGETQYF